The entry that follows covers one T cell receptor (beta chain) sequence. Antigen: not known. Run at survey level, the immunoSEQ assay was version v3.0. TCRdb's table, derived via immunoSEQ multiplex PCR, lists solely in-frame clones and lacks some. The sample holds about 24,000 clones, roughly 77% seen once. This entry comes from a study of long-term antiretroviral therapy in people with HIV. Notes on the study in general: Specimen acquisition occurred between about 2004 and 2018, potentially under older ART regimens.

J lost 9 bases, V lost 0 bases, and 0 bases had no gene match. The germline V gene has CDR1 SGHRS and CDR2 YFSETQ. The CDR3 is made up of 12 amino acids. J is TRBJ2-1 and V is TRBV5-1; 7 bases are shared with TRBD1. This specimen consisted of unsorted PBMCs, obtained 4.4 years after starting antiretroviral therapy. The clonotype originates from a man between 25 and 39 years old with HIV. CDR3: CASSLAGGEQFF. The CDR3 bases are TGCGCCAGCAGCTTGGCAGGGGGTGAGCAGTTCTTC.